This TCR beta chain was identified in a study of OX40 agonist ivuxolimab in advanced cancers. Turning to the study itself: Partial responses were observed in three patients, of whom one had hepatocellular carcinoma and two had cutaneous melanoma. Study conclusions and caveats: The authors also found low normalized T-cell clonal expansion in some nonresponders.

The CDR3 runs 10 residues. CDR1 and CDR2 (germline): MNHNY, SVGAGI (reference sequence). V dropped 4 bases and J dropped 8 bases, with 5 bases sitting between them. Produced via immunoSEQ multiplex PCR; TCRdb's table is partial and in-frame only. The data contain nearly 65,000 clones, around 90% of them seen just once; the ten biggest clones take up about 4%. About this clone itself: Its antigen is unknown.

J is TRBJ1-2 and V is TRBV6-6; D is undetermined. Sequenced here: CD4+ or CD8+ T cells sorted from blood, sampled in a trial of the OX40 agonist ivuxolimab. The source is an adult with an advanced solid tumor such as melanoma, head and neck, liver or kidney cancer. The CDR3 loop reads CASSFGGYTF. The DNA of the CDR3 is TGTGCCAGCAGTTTTGGAGGCTACACCTTC.